The T cell receptor beta chain described here comes from a study of T cells in Graves' hyperthyroidism and ophthalmopathy. Patients aged 18 to 65 had newly diagnosed hyperthyroidism of under 2 months' duration. Together with thyroid ultrasound, orbital computed tomography, serum thyroxine and TRAb, clinical symptoms were used for diagnoses. Points from the study as a whole: Blood also showed most of the thyroid clonotypes that were expanded above 0.001.

This clonotype was seen ten or more times. The antigen is unknown. The V gene's germline CDR1 is LGHNT and CDR2 FRNRAP. V trimming: 6 bases; J trimming: 5 bases; junction bases outside the gene matches: 4. CDR3 length: 14 residues. Amplified TCR beta CDR3 regions derived from RNA transcripts. First-round RT-PCR with HTBI primers amplified the TCR CDR3 region. TCRdb re-called the multiplex PCR reads with MiXCR, one entry per CDR3 protein. The sample lists 200,000 or so distinct CDR3 sequences; 17% were seen once. Source material: blood. The chain recombines TRBV12-5 with TRBJ2-5; TRBD2 aligns across 12 bases. This sequence was found in a woman in her fifties or sixties with Graves' hyperthyroidism. CDR3 region: CASGYGLAGETQYF. CDR3 sequence (DNA): TGTGCTAGTGGGTACGGACTAGCGGGGGAGACCCAGTACTTC.